This is a list of T cell receptor beta chains from one sample in a study of OX40 agonist ivuxolimab in advanced cancers. Generated by immunoSEQ multiplex PCR, the TCRdb table keeps only in-frame clones and is missing some. The sample carries some 74,000 clones, around 87% recorded once. The sample consisted of CD4+ or CD8+ T cells sorted from blood, taken in a trial of the OX40 agonist ivuxolimab. The receptors originated from an adult with an advanced solid tumor such as melanoma, head and neck, liver or kidney cancer. The CDR3 runs from the conserved cysteine through the conserved F or W. The D gene is left open where the match is weak. The size entry is marked missing in some rows and otherwise reads once, few, many or a size class.

TRBV5-4	TRBJ2-4	TRBD2	.	TGTGCCAGCAGCTTGGGACTAGCGGGAATTGGGGCCAAAAACATTCAGTACTTC	CASSLGLAGIGAKNIQYF
TRBV7-9	TRBJ2-3	TRBD2	.	TGTGCCAGCAGCACGTGGACTAGCGGGAGGGCAGATACGCAGTATTTT	CASSTWTSGRADTQYF
TRBV5-4	TRBJ1-2	TRBD1	.	TGTGCCAGCAGCATAGGACAGGGGGCTTATGGCTACACCTTC	CASSIGQGAYGYTF
TRBV2	TRBJ2-7	TRBD1	.	TGTGCCAGCAGTGAAACCGGGACAGGGAAGTACTTC	CASSETGTGKYF
TRBV5-1	TRBJ2-3	TRBD1	.	TGCGCCAGCAGCCCTGGCAGGACAGGGGGCAGCGGTAACACAGATACGCAGTATTTT	CASSPGRTGGSGNTDTQYF
TRBV7-3	TRBJ2-2	TRBD1	.	TGTGCCAGCAGCTTAACTGGGTCAAGAGGGGGCGACACCGGGGAGCTGTTTTTT	CASSLTGSRGGDTGELFF
TRBV5-1	TRBJ2-3	.	.	TGCGCCAGCAGCTCGGACAGAGATACGCAGTATTTT	CASSSDRDTQYF
TRBV7-9	TRBJ2-7	.	.	TGTGCCAGCAGCCCTCCCGACCGGGTGGAGCAGTACTTC	CASSPPDRVEQYF
TRBV7-8	TRBJ1-5	.	.	TGTGCCAGCAGCTTAGCGGGTAGTCATCAGCCCCAGCATTTT	CASSLAGSHQPQHF
TRBV19	TRBJ1-5	TRBD1	.	TGTGCCAGTAGTAAGGACAGGGGGCCCTATAGCAATCAGCCCCAGCATTTT	CASSKDRGPYSNQPQHF
TRBV7-9	TRBJ2-1	.	.	TGTGCCAGCAGCTTACGGGTCCCGAAGAAGTTCTTC	CASSLRVPKKFF
TRBV27	TRBJ1-3	.	.	TGTGCCAGCAGTTCGTCAGGGGTAGCTGGAAACACCATATATTTT	CASSSSGVAGNTIYF
TRBV5-8	TRBJ2-1	TRBD2	.	TGTGCCAGCAGGAGAGGGGACTATTCCTACAATGAGCAGTTCTTC	CASRRGDYSYNEQFF
TRBV19	TRBJ2-2	.	.	TGTGCCAGTAGTATCAGGGTGTCCGGGGAGCTGTTTTTT	CASSIRVSGELFF
TRBV15	TRBJ2-7	TRBD2	once	TGTGCCACCAGCAGTCTTTTGGGCGGGAGTTACGAGCAGTACTTC	CATSSLLGGSYEQYF
TRBV19	TRBJ2-7	.	few	TGTGCCAGTAGTACGGACAGATCCTACGAGCAGTACTTC	CASSTDRSYEQYF
TRBV11-2	TRBJ2-3	.	once	TGTGCCAGCAGCTTAAAAGGGTCGGGCCAAAGGTTCGATACGCAGTATTTT	CASSLKGSGQRFDTQYF
TRBV5-1	TRBJ2-1	TRBD1	few	TGCGCCAGCAGCACCGGGACAGGAGGCCCCTACAATGAGCAGTTCTTC	CASSTGTGGPYNEQFF
TRBV2	TRBJ2-1	.	.	TGTGCCAGCAGTGATTTGGGTTTCAATGAGCAGTTCTTC	CASSDLGFNEQFF
TRBV30	TRBJ1-6	.	.	TGTGCCTGGAGTGTAGCCGGAGATTCACCCCTCCACTTT	CAWSVAGDSPLHF
TRBV7-2	TRBJ2-6	.	.	TGTGCCAGCAGCTTAGCGATAGTGGGGGCCAACGTCCTGACTTTC	CASSLAIVGANVLTF
TRBV28	TRBJ2-7	.	once	TGTGCCAGCAGCGGGGCCTCCGCTAGCCTCTCCTACGAGCAGTACTTC	CASSGASASLSYEQYF
TRBV7-2	TRBJ2-2	TRBD2	.	TGTGCCAGCAGATTGACTAGCCCGAACACCGGGGAGCTGTTTTTT	CASRLTSPNTGELFF
TRBV18	TRBJ2-5	.	.	TGTGCCAGCTCACCAAGGAAGGGCGAGACCCAGTACTTC	CASSPRKGETQYF
TRBV5-1	TRBJ2-1	.	.	TGCGCCAGCAGCCCTCCGGGACCACGTAATGAGCAGTTCTTC	CASSPPGPRNEQFF
TRBV18	TRBJ1-1	.	.	TGTGCCAGCTCACCCACCGGGGGGTACACTGAAGCTTTCTTT	CASSPTGGYTEAFF
TRBV5-6	TRBJ2-7	TRBD1	.	TGTGCCAGCAGCTGGGGACAGGGGTCTTACGAGCAGTACTTC	CASSWGQGSYEQYF
TRBV2	TRBJ2-5	TRBD1	once	TGTGCCAGCACCGGGACAGCACAGTACCAAGAGACCCAGTACTTC	CASTGTAQYQETQYF
TRBV27	TRBJ2-2	.	.	TGTGCCAGCAGTTCCACAGGGATTGGGAACACCGGGGAGCTGTTTTTT	CASSSTGIGNTGELFF
TRBV19	TRBJ1-5	.	.	TGTGCCAGTAGTCGGGGGGCCCAGCCCCAGCATTTT	CASSRGAQPQHF
TRBV27	TRBJ1-3	.	.	TGTGCCAGCAGTTTTCGTGACGGAAACACCATATATTTT	CASSFRDGNTIYF
TRBV4-2	TRBJ2-1	TRBD2	.	TGTGCCAGCAGCGAAGAACTAGCGAATGAGCAGTTCTTC	CASSEELANEQFF
TRBV2	TRBJ2-1	TRBD1	.	TGTGCCAGCAGCGGGGGACAGGAGGTCAATGAGCAGTTCTTC	CASSGGQEVNEQFF
TRBV7-2	TRBJ1-1	.	.	TGTGCCAGCAGCTTAGCGGGGGTTATGAACACTGAAGCTTTCTTT	CASSLAGVMNTEAFF
TRBV19	TRBJ2-6	.	.	TGTGCCAGTAGCCCGGGCGGCTCTGGGGCCAACGTCCTGACTTTC	CASSPGGSGANVLTF
TRBV28	TRBJ1-3	TRBD1	once	TGTGCCAGCAGTCCCCAGGGGGCCAGCTCTGGAAACACCATATATTTT	CASSPQGASSGNTIYF
TRBV15	TRBJ2-5	TRBD2	.	TGTGCCACCAGCCCTCGGACTAGCGGCCAAGAGACCCAGTACTTC	CATSPRTSGQETQYF
TRBV5-1	TRBJ2-1	.	.	TGCGCCAGCAGCTGGGGTCGGGGTGGCGGCAATGAGCAGTTCTTC	CASSWGRGGGNEQFF
TRBV5-1	TRBJ2-7	.	.	TGCGCCAGCAGCCACCTTTACGAGCAGTACTTC	CASSHLYEQYF
TRBV28	TRBJ1-5	.	.	TGTGCCAGCAGTTTATCACAGGTACGCAATCAGCCCCAGCATTTT	CASSLSQVRNQPQHF
TRBV10-3	TRBJ2-3	.	.	TGTGCCATCAGTGAGTCCCAGATTTCGACAGATACGCAGTATTTT	CAISESQISTDTQYF
TRBV2	TRBJ2-7	.	.	TGTGCCAGCAGTGAAGGGAGGGATCCTAGACGGTACTTC	CASSEGRDPRRYF
TRBV7-3	TRBJ2-3	TRBD2	.	TGTGCCAGCAGCTTAAGTCGGGCTAGCGGGAGAGGAAGAACAGATACGCAGTATTTT	CASSLSRASGRGRTDTQYF
TRBV4-2	TRBJ1-2	TRBD1	.	TGTGCCAGCAGCCAAGATGCGGGACAGGATAACTATGGCTACACCTTC	CASSQDAGQDNYGYTF
TRBV5-1	TRBJ2-3	TRBD2	.	TGCGCCAGCAATCCTCTAGCGGGAGGGGCGGATACGCAGTATTTT	CASNPLAGGADTQYF
TRBV4-2	TRBJ2-1	.	.	TGTGCCAGCAGCCAGACACGCGATGAGCAGTTCTTC	CASSQTRDEQFF
TRBV7-2	TRBJ2-5	TRBD1	.	TGTGCCAGCAGCTTAGCACAGGGGGCGCGGGAGACCCAGTACTTC	CASSLAQGARETQYF
TRBV7-9	TRBJ2-3	.	.	TGTGCCAGCAGCTTAGATACGCAGTATTTT	CASSLDTQYF
TRBV7-2	TRBJ1-1	.	once	TGTGCCAGCAGCTTGGACAGCCCTCGGGACGCTGAAGCTTTCTTT	CASSLDSPRDAEAFF
TRBV18	TRBJ2-5	.	.	TGTGCCAGCTCACCCGGGGAGGAGGGATCCCCGGAGACCCAGTACTTC	CASSPGEEGSPETQYF
TRBV15	TRBJ1-6	.	.	TGTGCCACCAGCAGAGATCCGGGCAATAATTCACCCCTCCACTTT	CATSRDPGNNSPLHF